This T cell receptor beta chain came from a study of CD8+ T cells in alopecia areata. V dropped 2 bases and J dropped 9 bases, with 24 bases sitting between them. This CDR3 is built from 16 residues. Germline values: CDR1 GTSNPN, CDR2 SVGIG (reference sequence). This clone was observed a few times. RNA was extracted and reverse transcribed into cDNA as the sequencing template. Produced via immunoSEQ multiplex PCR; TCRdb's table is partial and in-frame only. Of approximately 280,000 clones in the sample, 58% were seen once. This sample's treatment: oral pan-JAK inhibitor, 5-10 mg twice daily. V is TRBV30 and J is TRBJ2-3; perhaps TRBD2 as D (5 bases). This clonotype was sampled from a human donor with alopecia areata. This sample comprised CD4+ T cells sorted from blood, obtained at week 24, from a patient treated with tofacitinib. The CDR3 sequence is CAWSTWAWQRWETQYF. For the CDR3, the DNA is TGTGCCTGGAGTACTTGGGCCTGGCAGAGATGGGAGACGCAGTATTTT.